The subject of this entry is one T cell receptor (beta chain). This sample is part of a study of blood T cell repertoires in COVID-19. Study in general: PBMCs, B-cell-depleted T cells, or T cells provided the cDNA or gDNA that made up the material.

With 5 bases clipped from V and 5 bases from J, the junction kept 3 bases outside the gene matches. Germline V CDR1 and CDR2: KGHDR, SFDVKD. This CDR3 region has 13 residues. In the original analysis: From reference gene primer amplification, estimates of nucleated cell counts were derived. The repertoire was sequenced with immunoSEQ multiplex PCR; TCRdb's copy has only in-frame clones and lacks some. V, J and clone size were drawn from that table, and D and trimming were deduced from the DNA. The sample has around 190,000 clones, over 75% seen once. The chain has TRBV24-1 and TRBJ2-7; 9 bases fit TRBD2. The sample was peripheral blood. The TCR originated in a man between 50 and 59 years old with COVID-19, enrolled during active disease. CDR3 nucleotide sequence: TGTGCCACCAGTGGGACTAGCGACCACGAGCAGTACTTC. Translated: CATSGTSDHEQYF.